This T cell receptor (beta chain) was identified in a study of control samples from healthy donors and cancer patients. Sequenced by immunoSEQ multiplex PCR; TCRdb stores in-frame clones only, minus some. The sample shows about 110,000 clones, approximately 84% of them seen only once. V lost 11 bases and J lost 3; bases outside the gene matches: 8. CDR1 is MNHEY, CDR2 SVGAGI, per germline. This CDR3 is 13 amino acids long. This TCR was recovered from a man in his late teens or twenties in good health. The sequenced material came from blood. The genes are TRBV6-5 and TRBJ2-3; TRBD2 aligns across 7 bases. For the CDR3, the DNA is TGTGCCTCCCGGGGCGGGGGAACAGATACGCAGTATTTT. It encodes CASRGGGTDTQYF.